The entry below gives a single T cell receptor beta chain sequence along with its context. Its target is unknown. The entry originates in a study of OX40 agonist ivuxolimab in advanced cancers. The CDR3 covers 14 residues. The germline gives CDR1 MDHEN, CDR2 SYDVKM. With 6 bases clipped from V and 5 bases from J, the junction kept 7 bases outside the gene matches. Generated by immunoSEQ multiplex PCR, the TCRdb table keeps only in-frame clones and is missing some. The data contain around 20,000 clones, more than 60% of them singletons. General study results and limits: It was also the case that some nonresponders had low normalized T-cell clonal expansion.

The sequences come from CD4+ or CD8+ T cells sorted from blood, collected in a trial of the OX40 agonist ivuxolimab. This receptor was obtained from an adult with an advanced solid tumor such as melanoma, head and neck, liver or kidney cancer. The gene calls are TRBV28 and TRBJ1-5; 7 positions match TRBD1. CDR3 in amino acids: CASSLGTDYQPQHF. The CDR3 region has the DNA TGTGCCAGCAGCTTAGGGACAGACTATCAGCCCCAGCATTTT.